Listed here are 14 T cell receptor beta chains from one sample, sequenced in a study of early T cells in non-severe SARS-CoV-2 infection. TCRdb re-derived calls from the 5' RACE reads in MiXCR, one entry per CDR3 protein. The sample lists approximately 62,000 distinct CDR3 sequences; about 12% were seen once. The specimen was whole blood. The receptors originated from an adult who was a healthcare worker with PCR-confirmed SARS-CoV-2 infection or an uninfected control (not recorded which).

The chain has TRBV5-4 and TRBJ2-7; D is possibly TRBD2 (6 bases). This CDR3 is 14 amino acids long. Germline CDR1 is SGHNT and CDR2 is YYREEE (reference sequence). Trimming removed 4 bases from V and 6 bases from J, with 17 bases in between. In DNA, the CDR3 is TGTGCCAGCAGCCCGGACCCGCGGGGACGCGAGCAGTACTTC. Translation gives CASSPDPRGREQYF.

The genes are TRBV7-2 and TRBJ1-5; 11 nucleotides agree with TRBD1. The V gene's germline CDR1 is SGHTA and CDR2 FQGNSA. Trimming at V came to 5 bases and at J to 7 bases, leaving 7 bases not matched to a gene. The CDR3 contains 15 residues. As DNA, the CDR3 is TGTGCCAGCAGCCCCGGACAGGGGGCTGAACAGCCCCAGCATTTT. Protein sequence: CASSPGQGAEQPQHF.

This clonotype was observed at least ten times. The CDR3 protein is CASSQASSYGYTF. The CDR3 DNA follows: TGTGCCAGCAGCCAAGCGTCAAGCTATGGCTACACCTTC. The chain has TRBV14 and TRBJ1-2; no clear D gene. This CDR3 comprises 13 residues. V dropped 1 base and J dropped 4 bases, with 7 bases sitting between them. CDR1 is SGHDN, CDR2 FVKESK, per germline.

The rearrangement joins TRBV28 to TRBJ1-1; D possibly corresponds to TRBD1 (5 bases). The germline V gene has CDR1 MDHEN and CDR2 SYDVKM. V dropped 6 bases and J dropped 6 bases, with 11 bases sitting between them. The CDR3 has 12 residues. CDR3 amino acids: CASSLGPSEAFF. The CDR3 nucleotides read TGTGCCAGCAGCCTGGGACCTTCTGAAGCTTTCTTT.

CDR3: CASSLVEGDYGYTF. The DNA for the CDR3 is TGTGCCAGCAGCTTAGTAGAGGGGGACTATGGCTACACCTTC. J is TRBJ1-2 and V is TRBV11-2; D perhaps matches TRBD1 (6 bases). Germline assignment: CDR1 SGHAT and CDR2 FQNNGV. The CDR3 has 14 residues. V lost 1 base to trimming and J lost 3 bases, with 9 bases between them. Using reference TRBV11-2 and TRBJ1-2 for the parts outside the CDR3, the full variable domain is EAGVAQSPRYKIIEKRQSVAFWCNPISGHATLYWYQQILGQGPKLLIQFQNNGVVDDSQLPKDRFSAERLKGVDSTLKIQPAKLEDSAVYLCASSLVEGDYGYTFGSGTRLTVV.

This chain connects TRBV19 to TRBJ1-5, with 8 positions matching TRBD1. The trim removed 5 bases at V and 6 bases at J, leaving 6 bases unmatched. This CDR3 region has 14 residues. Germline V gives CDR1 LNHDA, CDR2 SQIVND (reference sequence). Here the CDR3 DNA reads TGTGCCAGTAGTTTCCGACAGGGGAGTCAGCCCCAGCATTTT. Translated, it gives CASSFRQGSQPQHF.

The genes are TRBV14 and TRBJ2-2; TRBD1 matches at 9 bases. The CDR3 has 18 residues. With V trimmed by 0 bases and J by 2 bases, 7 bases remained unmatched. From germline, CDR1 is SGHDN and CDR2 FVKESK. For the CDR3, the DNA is TGTGCCAGCAGCCAAGATTCAGACAGGGGGATTAACACCGGGGAGCTGTTTTTT. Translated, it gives CASSQDSDRGINTGELFF.

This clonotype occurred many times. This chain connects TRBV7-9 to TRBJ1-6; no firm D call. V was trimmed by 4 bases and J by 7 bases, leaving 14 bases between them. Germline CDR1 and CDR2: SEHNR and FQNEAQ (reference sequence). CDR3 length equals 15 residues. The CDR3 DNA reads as TGTGCCAGCAGCTCAACTTCAGGTATCAATTCACCCCTCCACTTT. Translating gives CASSSTSGINSPLHF.

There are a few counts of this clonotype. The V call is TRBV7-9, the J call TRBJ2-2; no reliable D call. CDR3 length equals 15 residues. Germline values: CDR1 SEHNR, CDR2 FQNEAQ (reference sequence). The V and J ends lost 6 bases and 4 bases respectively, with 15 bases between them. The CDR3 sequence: CASSPWVTRTGELFF. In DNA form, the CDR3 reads TGTGCCAGCAGTCCCTGGGTTACACGCACCGGGGAGCTGTTTTTT.

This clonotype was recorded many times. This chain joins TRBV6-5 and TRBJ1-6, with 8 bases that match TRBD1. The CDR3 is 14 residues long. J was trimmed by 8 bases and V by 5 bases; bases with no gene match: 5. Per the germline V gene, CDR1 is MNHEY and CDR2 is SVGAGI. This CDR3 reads CASSPRGRDSPLHF. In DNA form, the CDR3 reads TGTGCCAGCAGTCCCAGGGGGCGCGATTCACCCCTCCACTTT.

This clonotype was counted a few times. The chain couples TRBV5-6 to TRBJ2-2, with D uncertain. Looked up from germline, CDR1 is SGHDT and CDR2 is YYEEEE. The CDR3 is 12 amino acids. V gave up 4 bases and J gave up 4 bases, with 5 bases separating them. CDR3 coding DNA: TGTGCCAGCAGCCGCCCCACCGGGGAGCTGTTTTTT. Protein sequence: CASSRPTGELFF.

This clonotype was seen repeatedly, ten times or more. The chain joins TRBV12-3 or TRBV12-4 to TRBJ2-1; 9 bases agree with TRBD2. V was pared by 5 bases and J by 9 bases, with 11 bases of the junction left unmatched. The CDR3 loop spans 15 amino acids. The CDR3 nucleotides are TGTGCCAGCAGTCCCCCCGGGCGGGAGGGCCCTGAGCAGTTCTTC. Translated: CASSPPGREGPEQFF.

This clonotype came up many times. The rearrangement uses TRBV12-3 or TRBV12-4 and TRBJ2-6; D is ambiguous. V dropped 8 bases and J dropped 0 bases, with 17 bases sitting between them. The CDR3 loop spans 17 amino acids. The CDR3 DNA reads TGTGCCAGCGGATACAATAAGGGCGGCTCTGGGGCCAACGTCCTGACTTTC. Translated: CASGYNKGGSGANVLTF.

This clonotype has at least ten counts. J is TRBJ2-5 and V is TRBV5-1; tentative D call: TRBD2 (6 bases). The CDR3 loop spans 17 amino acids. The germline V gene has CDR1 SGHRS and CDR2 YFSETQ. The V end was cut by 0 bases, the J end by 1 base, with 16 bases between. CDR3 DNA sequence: TGCGCCAGCAGCTTGGCCTTTAGGAGGGGCGGCCAAGAGACCCAGTACTTC. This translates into CASSLAFRRGGQETQYF.